A selection of T cell receptor beta chains follows, all from one sample in a study of cytomegalovirus exposure and HLA in healthy donors. The repertoire was sequenced with immunoSEQ multiplex PCR; TCRdb's copy has only in-frame clones and lacks some. The sample holds under 150,000 clones, roughly four fifths seen once. The sample comprised PBMCs. The origin of the receptors is a boy aged 2 to 10 in good health and CMV-seronegative. CDR3s include the opening cysteine and the closing phenylalanine or tryptophan. Fields, in order: clone size, V gene, D gene, J gene, CDR3 DNA, CDR3 protein. The D gene is left open where the match is weak. Clone sizes are given selectively: once, few, many, or a class where the clone is expanded.

NA,TRBV7-9,NA,TRBJ1-4,TGTGCCAGCAGTTTCAACCGGGACACCTCAACTAATGAAAAACTGTTTTTT,CASSFNRDTSTNEKLFF
once,TRBV4-3,NA,TRBJ2-5,TGCGCCAGCAGCCATTCACGGGCAGGGGCTGACGCGACCCAGTACTTC,CASSHSRAGADATQYF
NA,TRBV5-3,TRBD1,TRBJ2-7,TGTGCCAGAAGCTTCTCCGGGACAGGGGGCTTCGAGCAGTACTTC,CARSFSGTGGFEQYF
NA,TRBV11-3,TRBD2,TRBJ2-1,TGTGCCAGCCGGGGGGGCGGGAATGAGCAGTTCTTC,CASRGGGNEQFF
NA,TRBV5-6,TRBD1,TRBJ2-2,TGTGCCAGCAGCTTGCCCCGGGACAGGTGGAGCCCCGGGGAGCTGTTTTTT,CASSLPRDRWSPGELFF
NA,TRBV29-1,NA,TRBJ2-5,TGCAGCGTTGAAGATCAGGCAGGGTGGGGAAAGACCCAGTACTTC,CSVEDQAGWGKTQYF
NA,TRBV6-4,NA,TRBJ1-2,TGTGCCAGCTACTCGGCAGAGGTTGGCTACACCTTC,CASYSAEVGYTF
NA,TRBV5-1,NA,TRBJ2-1,TGCGCCAGCAGCCCCGGGGAGAGGGAGAGGATTAATGAGCAGTTCTTC,CASSPGERERINEQFF
NA,TRBV30,NA,TRBJ2-2,TGTGCCTGGAGGGGGTCAGGGACCGGGGAGCTGTTTTTT,CAWRGSGTGELFF
NA,TRBV28,TRBD2,TRBJ2-1,TGTGCCAGCAGCTCCGCGACTAGCGGGGACTACAATGAGCAGTTCTTC,CASSSATSGDYNEQFF
NA,TRBV19,TRBD1,TRBJ1-2,TGTGCCAGTAGTATGGGTAGCTGGCCAGGGGGCGGTAAGGACTATGGCTACACCTTC,CASSMGSWPGGGKDYGYTF
few,TRBV5-1,NA,TRBJ2-2,TGCGCCAGCAGCTCCACCCCGGGGGTGAACACCGGGGAGCTGTTTTTT,CASSSTPGVNTGELFF
NA,TRBV21-1,NA,TRBJ1-4,TGTGCCAGCAGCGAACGGGAGAGAGGGAATAATGAAAAACTGTTTTTT,CASSERERGNNEKLFF
NA,TRBV2,NA,TRBJ1-1,TGTGCCGGTAAACTGAGGGAAATGAACACTGAAGCTTTCTTT,CAGKLREMNTEAFF
few,TRBV7-2,TRBD1,TRBJ1-1,TGTGCCAGCAGCCTACAGGGGGCCGTAACTGAAGCTTTCTTT,CASSLQGAVTEAFF
NA,TRBV30,NA,TRBJ1-5,TGTGCCTGGGGCGTGCGGGATAATCAGCCCCAGCATTTT,CAWGVRDNQPQHF
NA,TRBV6-1,TRBD1,TRBJ2-2,TGTGCCAGCAGTGCAAGCCGGGACAGTAACACCGGGGAGCTGTTTTTT,CASSASRDSNTGELFF
NA,TRBV6-4,NA,TRBJ2-2,TGTGCCAGCAGTGACTCGAGAACAGGGAACACCGGGGAGCTGTTTTTT,CASSDSRTGNTGELFF
NA,TRBV27,NA,TRBJ1-1,TGTGCCAGCAGTTCTGTAAGGGCCCCAGCGGCAGCTTTCTTT,CASSSVRAPAAAFF
NA,TRBV9,NA,TRBJ2-2,TGTGCCAGCAGCGTAGAAGGCAGGGCTGAACTCGTTAACACCGGGGAGCTGTTTTTT,CASSVEGRAELVNTGELFF
NA,TRBV2,TRBD2,TRBJ2-1,TGTGCCAGCAGTGATCGGGGACTAGCCGGACTTGAGCAGTTCTTC,CASSDRGLAGLEQFF
NA,TRBV6-1,NA,TRBJ1-2,TGCGCCAGCAGTGATACAGAAGCTTATGGCTACACCTTC,CASSDTEAYGYTF
NA,TRBV7-2,TRBD2,TRBJ2-1,TGTGCCAGCAGGGGGGGGACCACCTCCTACAATGAGCAGTTCTTC,CASRGGTTSYNEQFF
NA,TRBV4-3,NA,TRBJ2-7,TGCGCCAGCAGCCAAGAGAAGGGGGACTACGAGCAGTACTTC,CASSQEKGDYEQYF
NA,TRBV27,TRBD1,TRBJ1-4,TGTGCCAGCACCAGTTCTGTGGGGGACAGGGCTACTGAAAAACTGTTTTTT,CASTSSVGDRATEKLFF
NA,TRBV18,NA,TRBJ1-2,TGTGCCAGCTCACCCCTACCTATGCAGGTGGGCTATGGCTACACCTTC,CASSPLPMQVGYGYTF
NA,TRBV6-1,TRBD1,TRBJ2-1,TGTGCCAGCAGTGATGCGACAGGGGCCGATGAGCAGTTCTTC,CASSDATGADEQFF
NA,TRBV19,NA,TRBJ2-1,TGTGCCAGTAGTTACGTGACAGGAGGCAACAATGAGCAGTTCTTC,CASSYVTGGNNEQFF
NA,TRBV7-7,TRBD2,TRBJ2-1,TGTGCTAGCAGCCCCCCGGGACTAGCTTACAATGAGCAGTTCTTC,CASSPPGLAYNEQFF
NA,TRBV5-1,TRBD2,TRBJ2-2,TGCGCCAGCAGCTTGGAACCTAGCGGGAGGAGGACCGGGGAGCTGTTTTTT,CASSLEPSGRRTGELFF
NA,TRBV20-1,NA,TRBJ2-4,TGCAGTGCCCCCCGTAAAAACATTCAGTACTTC,CSAPRKNIQYF
NA,TRBV30,TRBD1,TRBJ2-7,TGTGCCTGGTCGACAGGGGGCGGGTACGAGCAGTACTTC,CAWSTGGGYEQYF
NA,TRBV7-9,TRBD1,TRBJ1-1,TGTGCCAGCAGCCCAGGGGGGACTGAAGCTTTCTTT,CASSPGGTEAFF